The 31 T cell receptor beta chains presented below share a single source sample, sequenced in a study of cytomegalovirus exposure and HLA in healthy donors. Primers: 60 Vbeta forward and 13 Jbeta reverse. Measured with immunoSEQ multiplex PCR; TCRdb has only the in-frame clones, and not every one. The top ten clones hold more than 1.4% of a sample with 120,000 or so clones, roughly 80% of them seen once. The sequencing sample was made of PBMCs. Receptors were obtained from a woman aged 18-29 years in good health and CMV-seronegative.

This chain uses TRBV9 with TRBJ1-5, with D perhaps TRBD1 (5 bases). CDR1 is SGDLS and CDR2 is YYNGEE in the germline V gene. Trimming stripped 3 bases from V and 3 bases from J, with 13 bases between. This CDR3 has 15 residues. As DNA, the CDR3 is TGTGCCAGCAGCGCCACCGGGGGACCCAATCAGCCCCAGCATTTT. Translation: CASSATGGPNQPQHF.

The chain joins TRBV30 to TRBJ2-2; weak D call: TRBD2 (5 bases). CDR1 is GTSNPN and CDR2 is SVGIG in the germline V gene (reference sequence). The V end was cut by 0 bases, the J end by 5 bases, with 10 bases between. CDR3 length: 14 amino acids. CDR3 bases: TGTGCCTGGAGTGTACTTGAGGGTACCGGGGAGCTGTTTTTT. This codes for CAWSVLEGTGELFF.

This chain uses TRBV13 with TRBJ1-2; 8 bases match TRBD1. Germline V gene data show CDR1 as PRHDT and CDR2 as FYEKMQ (reference sequence). The CDR3 sequence is 15 residues long. Unmatched junction bases numbered 7, after V lost 5 bases and J lost 2 bases. DNA for the CDR3: TGTGCCAGCAGCCCAACTTGGACAGGGAACTATGGCTACACCTTC. It yields the protein CASSPTWTGNYGYTF.

This chain uses TRBV10-2 with TRBJ1-1; 8 bases fit TRBD1. With V trimmed by 8 bases and J by 1 base, 9 bases remained unmatched. Germline V CDR1 and CDR2: WSHSY, SAAADI. The CDR3 has 15 amino acids. Here the CDR3 reads CASLTGGRSNTEAFF. Here the CDR3 DNA reads TGCGCCAGCCTAACAGGGGGACGCTCGAACACTGAAGCTTTCTTT.

This clone was detected once. One junction end disagrees with the germline gene, perhaps due to a read error. This chain joins TRBV7-9 and TRBJ2-1; weak D call: TRBD1 (6 bases). The CDR3 is 16 residues long. Germline V gene lookup returns CDR1 SEHNR and CDR2 FQNEAQ (reference sequence). The CDR3 DNA reads TGTTCCAGCAACCTTTTCCCGGGACATCAATACAATGAGCAGTTCTTC. Protein: CSSNLFPGHQYNEQFF.

The chain links TRBV15 to TRBJ2-5; no firm D call. V lost 3 bases and J lost 7, with 9 bases in between. The CDR3 extends over 12 amino acids. Germline CDR1 is LNHNV and CDR2 is YYDKDF (reference sequence). The CDR3 region has the DNA TGTGCCACCAGCAGGTCGCTCGGGACCCAGTACTTC. It yields the protein CATSRSLGTQYF.

The table lists this clone with a few counts. The V call is TRBV19, the J call TRBJ2-7, with D perhaps TRBD1 (5 bases). Per germline, CDR1 LNHDA and CDR2 SQIVND (reference sequence). CDR3 length equals 15 residues. The ends were cut back, 3 bases at V and 2 bases at J, with 14 bases in the middle. The CDR3 coding sequence is TGTGCCAGTAGTATCTATCCAGGGTCCACCTACGAGCAGTACTTC. Translating it yields CASSIYPGSTYEQYF.

J is TRBJ2-7 and V is TRBV29-1; D call uncertain. Per the germline V gene, CDR1 is SQVTM and CDR2 is ANQGSEA. V was clipped by 4 bases and J by 1 base, with 5 bases between them. The CDR3 consists of 11 residues. CDR3 in amino acids: CSVGQSYEQYF. The CDR3, as DNA: TGCAGCGTTGGGCAGTCCTACGAGCAGTACTTC.

This clone was recorded a few times. This chain links TRBV6-5 with TRBJ2-3, with D hard to call. Trimming left V 6 bases short and J 2 bases short, with 12 bases between. The germline gives CDR1 MNHEY, CDR2 SVGAGI. The CDR3 is 14 residues long. DNA of the CDR3: TGTGCCAGCAGCAGCGAACACCTCACAGATACGCAGTATTTT. This gives the protein CASSSEHLTDTQYF.

This chain uses TRBV7-2 with TRBJ1-5; D may be TRBD1 (6 bases). The CDR3 loop spans 15 amino acids. The V end lost 2 bases, the J end lost 6 bases, and 14 bases lay between the germline ends. From germline, CDR1 is SGHTA and CDR2 FQGNSA. CDR3 residues: CASSLLQGVSQPQHF. The DNA of the CDR3 is TGTGCCAGCAGCTTACTACAGGGAGTTAGTCAGCCCCAGCATTTT. The full variable domain, rest sourced from reference TRBV7-2 and TRBJ1-5, is GAGVSQSPSNKVTEKGKDVELRCDPISGHTALYWYRQSLGQGLEFLIYFQGNSAPDKSGLPSDRFSAERTGGSVSTLTIQRTQQEDSAVYLCASSLLQGVSQPQHFGDGTRLSIL.

The gene calls are TRBV29-1 and TRBJ2-1, with 13 nucleotides matching TRBD2. The CDR3 totals 15 residues. The V gene end was trimmed by 5 bases and the J gene end by 8 bases; junction bases not matched to a gene: 9. Germline loops: CDR1 SQVTM, CDR2 ANQGSEA. DNA for the CDR3: TGCAGCGTTTTAAGACTAGCGGGAGGACCGGATGAGCAGTTCTTC. As protein: CSVLRLAGGPDEQFF.

The chain couples TRBV2 to TRBJ1-1, with 7 bases lining up with TRBD1. From germline, CDR1 is SNHLY and CDR2 FYNNEI. Germline trimming cut 7 bases from V and 3 bases from J; bases unmatched to any gene: 8. The CDR3 has 14 amino acids. CDR3 amino acids: CASTKQGVDTEAFF. The DNA of the CDR3 is TGTGCCAGCACGAAGCAGGGGGTCGACACTGAAGCTTTCTTT.

DNA for the CDR3: TGTGCCAGCAGCCGTCCCGGGACAGGATATGAAAAACTGTTTTTT. Protein product: CASSRPGTGYEKLFF. J is TRBJ1-4 and V is TRBV13; TRBD1 matches 8 bases. CDR3 size: 15 residues. The ends lost 5 bases at V and 6 bases at J; junction bases unmatched: 8. Looked up from germline, CDR1 is PRHDT and CDR2 is FYEKMQ (reference sequence).

This rearrangement joins TRBV9 to TRBJ2-3; D not resolved. This CDR3 has 12 residues. Trimming stripped 6 bases from V and 5 bases from J, with 10 bases between. CDR1 and CDR2 (germline): SGDLS, YYNGEE. This CDR3 reads CASNGLIDTQYF. In DNA, the CDR3 is TGTGCCAGCAACGGGTTAATAGATACGCAGTATTTT. The variable domain in full, completed from reference TRBV9 and TRBJ2-3, reads DSGVTQTPKHLITATGQRVTLRCSPRSGDLSVYWYQQSLDQGLQFLIQYYNGEERAKGNILERFSAQQFPDLHSELNLSSLELGDSALYFCASNGLIDTQYFGPGTRLTVL.

This sequence joins TRBV19 and TRBJ1-2, with D tentatively TRBD1 (6 bases). The V end lost 5 bases, the J end lost 4 bases, and 17 bases lay between the germline ends. The CDR3 is made up of 15 amino acids. CDR1 and CDR2 (germline): LNHDA, SQIVND (reference sequence). CDR3 DNA sequence: TGTGCCAGTAGTCCCACCCACAGGGAAATCTATGGCTACACCTTC. Its protein is CASSPTHREIYGYTF.

V gene TRBV19 combines with J gene TRBJ2-3; 13 bases map to TRBD2. Germline V gene lookup returns CDR1 LNHDA and CDR2 SQIVND (reference sequence). The CDR3 has 16 amino acids. The trim removed 4 bases at V and 3 bases at J, leaving 4 bases unmatched. In DNA form, the CDR3 reads TGTGCCAGTAGTAGACAACTAGCGGGAGGGACAGATACGCAGTATTTT. This gives the protein CASSRQLAGGTDTQYF.

This clone was recorded only once. V is TRBV11-3 and J is TRBJ2-2, with a tentative D call TRBD2 (5 bases). The length of the CDR3 is 14 residues. Germline-derived CDR1 and CDR2 are SGHNT and YENEEA. Trimming stripped 2 bases from V and 3 bases from J, with 7 bases between. The CDR3 reads CASSLWGDTGELFF. The CDR3 DNA reads as TGTGCCAGCAGCTTATGGGGAGACACCGGGGAGCTGTTTTTT. The variable domain in full, with the rest retrieved from reference TRBV11-3 and TRBJ2-2, is EAGVVQSPRYKIIEKKQPVAFWCNPISGHNTLYWYLQNLGQGPELLIRYENEEAVDDSQLPKDRFSAERLKGVDSTLKIQPAELGDSAVYLCASSLWGDTGELFFGEGSRLTVL.

CDR3 loop: CASSFGLAGDSEQFF. As DNA, the CDR3 is TGTGCCAGCAGCTTCGGACTAGCGGGAGATAGTGAGCAGTTCTTC. The rearrangement joins TRBV11-3 to TRBJ2-1; 13 nucleotides line up with TRBD2. With V trimmed by 3 bases and J by 9 bases, 5 bases remained unmatched. The germline V gene has CDR1 SGHNT and CDR2 YENEEA. The CDR3 consists of 15 residues.

The chain joins TRBV6-4 to TRBJ2-2; 13 nucleotides match TRBD2. Looked up from germline, CDR1 is MRHNA and CDR2 is SNTAGT. The CDR3 is 17 residues long. V was pared by 4 bases and J by 3 bases, with 5 bases of the junction left unmatched. The CDR3 sequence: CASSATGLAGHTGELFF. In nucleotides, the CDR3 is TGTGCCAGCAGTGCCACGGGACTAGCGGGGCACACCGGGGAGCTGTTTTTT.

The chain has TRBV4-1 and TRBJ2-5; TRBD1 matches 9 bases. Germline V CDR1 and CDR2: MGHRA, YSYEKL. This CDR3 is built from 17 residues. The trim removed 2 bases at V and 3 bases at J, leaving 10 bases unmatched. In nucleotides, the CDR3 is TGCGCCAGCAGCCAATCATATACGGGGACAGGGAAAGAGACCCAGTACTTC. Its protein product is CASSQSYTGTGKETQYF.

The rearrangement joins TRBV5-4 to TRBJ1-4; no clear D gene. The V and J ends lost 6 bases and 8 bases respectively, with 17 bases between them. The germline V gene encodes CDR1 SGHNT and CDR2 YYREEE (reference sequence). This CDR3 is built from 14 residues. CDR3 DNA sequence: TGTGCCAGCACCGAGGGTCCCACGGGCGAAAAACTGTTTTTT. Its protein is CASTEGPTGEKLFF.

The gene calls are TRBV5-1 and TRBJ2-3, with 10 bases lining up with TRBD2. The J segment lost 6 bases and the V segment lost 2 bases, leaving 6 bases of the junction unmatched. From germline, CDR1 is SGHRS and CDR2 YFSETQ. The CDR3 totals 15 residues. The CDR3 here is CASSLAGGARDTQYF. The DNA of the CDR3 is TGCGCCAGCAGCTTAGCGGGAGGGGCCCGGGATACGCAGTATTTT. Full variable domain (rest looked up from reference TRBV5-1 and TRBJ2-3): KAGVTQTPRYLIKTRGQQVTLSCSPISGHRSVSWYQQTPGQGLQFLFEYFSETQRNKGNFPGRFSGRQFSNSRSEMNVSTLELGDSALYLCASSLAGGARDTQYFGPGTRLTVL.

V gene TRBV4-2 combines with J gene TRBJ1-5, with 8 bases matching TRBD1. CDR3 length: 15 amino acids. The trim removed 1 base at V and 7 bases at J, leaving 6 bases unmatched. Looked up from germline, CDR1 is LGHNA and CDR2 is YNFKEQ. CDR3 in amino acids: CASSQVNRGKQPQHF. CDR3 coding DNA: TGTGCCAGCAGCCAAGTGAACAGGGGGAAACAGCCCCAGCATTTT.

The rearrangement links TRBV27 to TRBJ1-1, with D possibly matching TRBD1 (6 bases). Trimming cost V 5 bases and J 2 bases, with 15 bases left between them. Germline V lookup: CDR1 MNHEY, CDR2 SMNVEV (reference sequence). CDR3 size: 15 residues. The CDR3 nucleotides read TGTGCCAGCAGTCTTTCCGACAGGCGTAACACTGAAGCTTTCTTT. Its translation is CASSLSDRRNTEAFF.

The chain links TRBV7-6 to TRBJ1-1, with 7 bases identical to TRBD1. Trimming at V came to 5 bases and at J to 1 base, leaving 7 bases not matched to a gene. CDR1 is SGHVS and CDR2 is FNYEAQ in the germline V gene. CDR3 length equals 15 residues. The CDR3 protein is CASSIPRGRNTEAFF. The CDR3 nucleotides read TGTGCCAGCAGCATACCCAGGGGGAGGAACACTGAAGCTTTCTTT.

The rearrangement uses TRBV5-4 and TRBJ2-5; 12 bases align to TRBD2. The better agreement between TRBJ2-7 and the DNA end casts doubt on the J call. The length of the CDR3 is 16 residues. CDR1 SGHNT and CDR2 YYREEE come from the germline V gene (reference sequence). CDR3 DNA: TGTGCCAGCAGCCCTTGGACTAGCGGGGACTCCTACGAGCAGTACTTC. Its translation: CASSPWTSGDSYEQYF.

This sequence joins TRBV27 and TRBJ2-5, with 7 bases that match TRBD2. In germline, CDR1 is MNHEY, CDR2 SMNVEV (reference sequence). V lost 5 bases, J lost 4 bases, and 10 bases stayed unmatched. The CDR3 runs 15 residues. The CDR3: CASSPVGTTGETQYF. As DNA, the CDR3 is TGTGCCAGCAGTCCAGTAGGGACTACTGGAGAGACCCAGTACTTC.

The rearrangement uses TRBV9 and TRBJ2-7, with D maybe TRBD1 (5 bases). CDR3 size: 15 residues. Trimming pared 3 bases from V and 1 base from J, leaving 14 bases between. CDR1 and CDR2 (germline): SGDLS, YYNGEE. CDR3 sequence (DNA): TGTGCCAGCAGCGAGGGGCCTCTGGGTTCCTACGAGCAGTACTTC. Translating gives CASSEGPLGSYEQYF.

This clone was observed a single time. The chain links TRBV5-6 to TRBJ2-1; 8 bases map to TRBD2. With V trimmed by 4 bases and J by 5 bases, 8 bases remained unmatched. This CDR3 is built from 15 residues. Germline loops: CDR1 SGHDT, CDR2 YYEEEE. In DNA, the CDR3 is TGTGCCAGCAGCCCCGGGACTAGACACAACAATGAGCAGTTCTTC. As protein: CASSPGTRHNNEQFF.

This clone was seen only once. The CDR3, as DNA: TGTGCCAGCAGCTTAGCTGGGACACATCAGCCCCAGCATTTT. The encoded protein is CASSLAGTHQPQHF. The V call is TRBV7-2, the J call TRBJ1-5, with D perhaps matching TRBD1 (6 bases). Germline V lookup: CDR1 SGHTA, CDR2 FQGNSA. V lost 0 bases to trimming and J lost 5 bases, with 8 bases between them. The CDR3 runs to 14 residues.

The rearrangement joins TRBV30 to TRBJ1-1; D call uncertain. V shed 3 bases and J shed 3 bases, with 14 bases lying between them. CDR1 is GTSNPN, CDR2 SVGIG, per germline (reference sequence). CDR3 length equals 14 residues. CDR3 nucleotides: TGTGCCTGGAGACGGGAGGACGAGGACACTGAAGCTTTCTTT. Translating it yields CAWRREDEDTEAFF.